This TCR beta chain derives from a study of T cell repertoires in cytomegalovirus infection. Study context: Well-studied HLA-B-restricted CMV epitopes were used in the study alongside recently identified HLA-C-restricted ones. CMV infection and matching HLA type were both indicated by public TCR beta signatures.

Whole-study findings and limits: Cumulated frequencies of public TCR beta families served to identify carriers of CMV plus the relevant HLA. CMV-specific HLA-C-restricted TCR beta clonotypes dominated the ex vivo response.

In its sample, this clonotype was seen a few times. Its antigen is as yet unknown. TCRdb used MiXCR to reprocess the reads, holding one entry per CDR3 protein. The top ten clones hold under 15% of a sample with around 710,000 distinct CDR3 sequences, 25% to 35% of them seen once. The germline gives CDR1 KGHDR, CDR2 SFDVKD. The V end was cut by 3 bases, the J end by 0 bases, with 10 bases between. The CDR3 is 16 residues long. The TCR originated in a human donor in good health (CMV status not recorded). Some clones in this sample may be carry-over from other donors' samples. The J gene is TRBJ2-2, the V gene TRBV24-1; possibly TRBD2 for D (6 bases). This sample comprised cultured CD8+ T cells from PBMCs, obtained from culture after CMV antigen stimulation. CDR3 DNA: TGTGCCACCAGTGATACCCCGGGGGCGAACACCGGGGAGCTGTTTTTT. Translating gives CATSDTPGANTGELFF.